This T cell receptor (beta chain) was recorded in a study of blood T cell repertoires in COVID-19. Study background: PBMCs, B-cell-depleted T cells, or T cells were the source of the cDNA or gDNA that made up the material.

The CDR3 has 14 amino acids. Germline V CDR1 and CDR2: LNHDA, SQIVND (reference sequence). The V and J ends lost 4 bases and 5 bases respectively, with 14 bases between them. Method: immunoSEQ multiplex PCR; TCRdb's copy keeps in-frame clones and lacks some. The sample comprises tens of thousands of clones, about nine tenths of which are singletons, and around 4.8% rests with the top ten. V usage is TRBV19 and J usage is TRBJ1-1; tentatively, D is TRBD1 (5 bases). The source material was peripheral blood. The source of this sequence is a human donor in a cohort sampled during active COVID-19. CDR3 in amino acids: CASSTPGIRTEAFF. The CDR3 DNA sequence: TGTGCCAGTAGTACCCCAGGGATTCGGACTGAAGCTTTCTTT.